This T cell receptor beta chain originates from a study of cytomegalovirus exposure and HLA in healthy donors. The donors were members of the roughly 130-subject validation cohort (separate from the approximately 670-subject first cohort). Points from the study as a whole: According to a subsequent analysis, TCR clusters from the first cohort were inclined to appear together in the 120 validation repertoires. A list of 150 to 200 TCR beta chains associated with cytomegalovirus was given. Despite most TCR sequences being rare, some public TCRs occurred in many donors.

Germline lookup yields CDR1 KGHSH and CDR2 LQKENI. The CDR3 loop spans 15 amino acids. V lost 0 bases and J lost 4, with 9 bases in between. About this clone itself: Its specificity is unknown.

Repertoires were generated with immunoSEQ multiplex PCR, while TCRdb's copy carries only in-frame clones and drops some. Found here are 140,000 or so clones, approximately 90% of them singletons; the top ten hold about 6.6%. This chain uses TRBV18 with TRBJ1-4, with no clear D. The origin of this receptor is a woman between 25 and 40 years old in good health and CMV-seropositive. The sample comprised PBMCs. In DNA form, the CDR3 reads TGTGCCAGCTCACCACCCTCGGGAATTAATGAAAAACTGTTTTTT. This sequence encodes CASSPPSGINEKLFF. Full variable domain (remainder filled in from reference TRBV18 and TRBJ1-4): NAGVMQNPRHLVRRRGQEARLRCSPMKGHSHVYWYRQLPEEGLKFMVYLQKENIIDESGMPKERFSAEFPKEGPSILRIQQVVRGDSAAYFCASSPPSGINEKLFFGSGTQLSVL.